This record covers a single TCR beta chain. Its antigen is as yet unknown. Germline CDR1 and CDR2: SGHDN and FVKESK. Trimming stripped 1 base from V and 7 bases from J, with 10 bases between. This CDR3 spans 13 amino acids. Vbeta (60) and Jbeta (13) primers were used in the PCR. In the authors' workflow: Later, an analysis found 75 million to 100 million unique TCR beta chains, and approximately 10 million of these were shared. Sequencing was performed with immunoSEQ multiplex PCR; in TCRdb, only in-frame clones are kept and a portion is missing. V, J and clone size are those of that table, while D and trimming were read from the DNA. Here the sample spans 200,000 or so clones, approximately 87% being singletons. This specimen comes from a study of cytomegalovirus exposure and HLA in healthy donors. Study-wide points: Reportedly, TCR beta sequences accurately predicted HLA-A and HLA-B alleles in most subjects.

V gene TRBV14 combines with J gene TRBJ2-5, with a possible D match to TRBD1 (5 bases). Sequences were obtained from PBMCs. This TCR derives from a man aged 25-40 years in good health and CMV-seronegative. The CDR3 region is CASSQGQSRTQYF. The CDR3 DNA reads as TGTGCCAGCAGCCAAGGACAGTCACGGACCCAGTACTTC.